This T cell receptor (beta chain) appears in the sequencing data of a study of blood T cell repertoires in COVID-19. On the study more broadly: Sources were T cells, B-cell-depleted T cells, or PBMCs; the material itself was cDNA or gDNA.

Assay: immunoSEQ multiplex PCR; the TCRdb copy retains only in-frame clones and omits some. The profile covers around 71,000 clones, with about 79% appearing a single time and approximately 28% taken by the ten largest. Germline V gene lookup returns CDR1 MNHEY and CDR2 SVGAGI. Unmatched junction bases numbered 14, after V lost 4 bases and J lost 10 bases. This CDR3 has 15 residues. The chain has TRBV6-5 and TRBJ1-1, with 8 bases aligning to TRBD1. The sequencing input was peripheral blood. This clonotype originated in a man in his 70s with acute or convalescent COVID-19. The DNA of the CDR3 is TGTGCCAGCAGTTCAGGGACAGGAACATTAGACTTAGCTTTCTTT. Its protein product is CASSSGTGTLDLAFF.